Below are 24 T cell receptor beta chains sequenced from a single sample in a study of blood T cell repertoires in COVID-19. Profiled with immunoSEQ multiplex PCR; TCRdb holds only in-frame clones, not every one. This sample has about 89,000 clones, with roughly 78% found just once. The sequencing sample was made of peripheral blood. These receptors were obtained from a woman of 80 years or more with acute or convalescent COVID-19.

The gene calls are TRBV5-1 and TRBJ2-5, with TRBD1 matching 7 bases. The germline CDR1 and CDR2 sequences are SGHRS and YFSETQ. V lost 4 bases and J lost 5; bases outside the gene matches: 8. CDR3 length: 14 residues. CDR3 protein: CASSPTGSWETQYF. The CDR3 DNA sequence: TGCGCCAGCAGCCCGACAGGGTCCTGGGAGACCCAGTACTTC.

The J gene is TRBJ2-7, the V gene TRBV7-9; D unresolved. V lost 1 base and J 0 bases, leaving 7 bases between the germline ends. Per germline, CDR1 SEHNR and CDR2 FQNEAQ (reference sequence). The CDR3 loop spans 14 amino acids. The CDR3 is CASSLGLYSYEQYF. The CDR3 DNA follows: TGTGCCAGCAGCTTAGGTCTCTACTCCTACGAGCAGTACTTC.

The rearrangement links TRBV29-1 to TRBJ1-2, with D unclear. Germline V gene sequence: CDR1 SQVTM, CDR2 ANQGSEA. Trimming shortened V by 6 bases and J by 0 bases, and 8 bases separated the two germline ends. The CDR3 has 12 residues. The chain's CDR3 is CSVDTANYGYTF. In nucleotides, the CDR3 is TGCAGCGTCGACACAGCTAACTATGGCTACACCTTC.

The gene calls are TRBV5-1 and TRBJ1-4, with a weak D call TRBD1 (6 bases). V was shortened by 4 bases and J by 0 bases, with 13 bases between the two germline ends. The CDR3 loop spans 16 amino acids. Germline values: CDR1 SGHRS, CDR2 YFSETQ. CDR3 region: CASSHGQPATNEKLFF. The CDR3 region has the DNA TGCGCCAGCAGCCACGGACAGCCCGCAACTAATGAAAAACTGTTTTTT.

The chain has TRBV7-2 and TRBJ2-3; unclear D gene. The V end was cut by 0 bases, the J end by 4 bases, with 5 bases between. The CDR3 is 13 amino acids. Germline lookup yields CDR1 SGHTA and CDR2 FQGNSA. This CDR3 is CASSLARPDTQYF. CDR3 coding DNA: TGTGCCAGCAGCTTAGCGCGGCCAGATACGCAGTATTTT.

The DNA of the CDR3 is TGTGCCAGCAGCCTACAAGCGAATCTTGGCCCCTACAATGAGCAGTTCTTC. The encoded protein is CASSLQANLGPYNEQFF. V and J are TRBV7-3 and TRBJ2-1; D is unresolved. V lost 5 bases and J lost 2, with 19 bases in between. The CDR3 spans 17 residues. Per germline, CDR1 SGHTA and CDR2 FQGTGA.

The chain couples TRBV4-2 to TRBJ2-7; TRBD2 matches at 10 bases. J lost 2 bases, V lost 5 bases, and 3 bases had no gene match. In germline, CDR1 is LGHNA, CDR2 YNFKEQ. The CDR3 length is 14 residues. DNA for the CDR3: TGTGCCAGCAGCAGCGGGGGGGAGCCCTACGAGCAGTACTTC. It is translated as CASSSGGEPYEQYF.

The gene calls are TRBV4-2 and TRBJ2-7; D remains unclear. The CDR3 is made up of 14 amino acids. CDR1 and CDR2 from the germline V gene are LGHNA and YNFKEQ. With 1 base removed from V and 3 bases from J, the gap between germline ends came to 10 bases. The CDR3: CASSQVAGNYEQYF. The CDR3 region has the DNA TGTGCCAGCAGCCAAGTGGCAGGTAACTACGAGCAGTACTTC.

Here the CDR3 reads CASSPRGTGNQPQHF. The CDR3 nucleotides read TGTGCCAGCTCACCAAGGGGGACAGGCAATCAGCCCCAGCATTTT. The chain recombines TRBV18 with TRBJ1-5; TRBD1 matches 7 bases. V shed 2 bases and J 2 bases; nucleotides not matched to a gene: 3. Germline lookup yields CDR1 KGHSH and CDR2 LQKENI. The CDR3 totals 15 residues.

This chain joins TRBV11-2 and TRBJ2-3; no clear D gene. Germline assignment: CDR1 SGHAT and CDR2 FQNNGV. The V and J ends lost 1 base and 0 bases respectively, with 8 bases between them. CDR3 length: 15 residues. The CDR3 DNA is TGTGCCAGCAGCTTAGTACTACCTAGCACAGATACGCAGTATTTT. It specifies CASSLVLPSTDTQYF.

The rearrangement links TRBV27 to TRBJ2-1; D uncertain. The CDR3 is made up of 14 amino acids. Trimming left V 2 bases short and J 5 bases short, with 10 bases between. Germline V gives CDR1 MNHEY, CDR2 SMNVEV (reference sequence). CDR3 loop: CASSLGQVNNEQFF. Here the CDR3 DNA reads TGTGCCAGCAGTTTAGGGCAGGTAAACAATGAGCAGTTCTTC.

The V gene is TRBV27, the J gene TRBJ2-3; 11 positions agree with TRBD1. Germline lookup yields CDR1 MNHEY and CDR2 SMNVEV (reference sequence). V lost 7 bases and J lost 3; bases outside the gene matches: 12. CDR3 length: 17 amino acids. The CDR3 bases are TGTGCCAGCAACCCGAGGGGGACAGGGGGTTTTACAGATACGCAGTATTTT. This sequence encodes CASNPRGTGGFTDTQYF.

CDR3 in DNA: TGTGCCAGCAGCCTACAACAGGGGGCGAGGAACACTGAAGCTTTCTTT. Translating gives CASSLQQGARNTEAFF. The chain couples TRBV4-2 to TRBJ1-1; TRBD1 agrees at 9 bases. There are 16 residues in the CDR3. The V segment lost 4 bases and the J segment 1 base; nucleotides outside the gene matches: 7. From germline, CDR1 is LGHNA and CDR2 YNFKEQ.

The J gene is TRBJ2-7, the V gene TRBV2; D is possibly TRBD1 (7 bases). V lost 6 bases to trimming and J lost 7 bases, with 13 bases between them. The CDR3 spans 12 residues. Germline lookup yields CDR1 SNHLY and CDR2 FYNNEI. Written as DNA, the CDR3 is TGTGCCAGCAGAGCACAGGGGAGGGAGCAGTACTTC. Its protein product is CASRAQGREQYF. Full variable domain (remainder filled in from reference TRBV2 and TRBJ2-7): EPEVTQTPSHQVTQMGQEVILRCVPISNHLYFYWYRQILGQKVEFLVSFYNNEISEKSEIFDDQFSVERPDGSNFTLKIRSTKLEDSAMYFCASRAQGREQYFGPGTRLTVT.

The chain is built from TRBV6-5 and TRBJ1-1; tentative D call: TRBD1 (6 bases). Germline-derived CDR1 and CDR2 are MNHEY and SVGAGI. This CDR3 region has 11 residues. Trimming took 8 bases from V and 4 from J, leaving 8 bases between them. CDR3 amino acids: CASLRGTEAFF. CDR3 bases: TGTGCCAGCCTCAGGGGCACTGAAGCTTTCTTT.

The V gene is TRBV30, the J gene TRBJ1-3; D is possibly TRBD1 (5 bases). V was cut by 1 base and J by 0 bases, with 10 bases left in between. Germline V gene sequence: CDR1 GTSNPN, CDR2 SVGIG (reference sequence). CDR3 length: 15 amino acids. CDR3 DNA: TGTGCCTGGAGTGACGACAGCATCTCTGGAAACACCATATATTTT. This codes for CAWSDDSISGNTIYF. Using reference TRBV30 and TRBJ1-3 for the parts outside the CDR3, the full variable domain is SQTIHQWPATLVQPVGSPLSLECTVEGTSNPNLYWYRQAAGRGLQLLFYSVGIGQISSEVPQNLSASRPQDRQFILSSKKLLLSDSGFYLCAWSDDSISGNTIYFGEGSWLTVV.

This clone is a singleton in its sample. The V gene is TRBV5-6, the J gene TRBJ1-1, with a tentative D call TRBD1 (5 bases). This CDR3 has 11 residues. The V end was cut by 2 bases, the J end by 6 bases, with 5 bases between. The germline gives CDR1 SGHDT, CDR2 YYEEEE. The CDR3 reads CASSLQAEAFF. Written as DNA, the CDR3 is TGTGCCAGCAGCTTACAGGCTGAAGCTTTCTTT.

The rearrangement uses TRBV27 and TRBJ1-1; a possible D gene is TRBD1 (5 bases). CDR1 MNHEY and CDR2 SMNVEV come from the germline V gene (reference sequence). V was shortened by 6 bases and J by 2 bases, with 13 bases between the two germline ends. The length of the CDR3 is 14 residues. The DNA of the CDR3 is TGTGCCAGCAGGTACCCGGGGGGTAACACTGAAGCTTTCTTT. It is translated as CASRYPGGNTEAFF.

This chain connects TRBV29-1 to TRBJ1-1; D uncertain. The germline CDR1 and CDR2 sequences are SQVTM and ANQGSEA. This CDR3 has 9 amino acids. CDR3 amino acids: CMVATEAFF. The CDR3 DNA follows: TGCATGGTAGCAACTGAAGCTTTCTTT.

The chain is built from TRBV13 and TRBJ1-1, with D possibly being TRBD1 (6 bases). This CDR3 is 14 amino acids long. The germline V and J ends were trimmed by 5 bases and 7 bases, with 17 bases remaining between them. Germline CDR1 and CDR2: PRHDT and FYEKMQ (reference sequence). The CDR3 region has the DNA TGTGCCAGCAGCAACCCTCCCGGACAGCTTGAAGCTTTCTTT. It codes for CASSNPPGQLEAFF.

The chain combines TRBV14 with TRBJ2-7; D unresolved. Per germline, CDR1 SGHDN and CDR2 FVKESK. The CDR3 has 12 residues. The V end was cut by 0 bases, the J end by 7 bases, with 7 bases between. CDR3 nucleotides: TGTGCCAGCAGCCAAGATACCAGAGAGCAGTACTTC. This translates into CASSQDTREQYF.

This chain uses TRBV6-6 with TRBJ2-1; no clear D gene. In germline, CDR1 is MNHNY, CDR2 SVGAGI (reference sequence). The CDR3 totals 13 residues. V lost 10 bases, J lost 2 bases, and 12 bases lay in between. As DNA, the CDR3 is TGTGCCACCGCCCCAGGCGCCTACAATGAGCAGTTCTTC. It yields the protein CATAPGAYNEQFF.

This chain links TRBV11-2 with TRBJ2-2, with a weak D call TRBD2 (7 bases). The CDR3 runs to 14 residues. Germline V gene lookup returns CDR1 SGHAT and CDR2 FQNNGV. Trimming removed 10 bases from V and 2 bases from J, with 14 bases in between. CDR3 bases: TGTGCCAAGGGGGTAGCGGGTAACACCGGGGAGCTGTTTTTT. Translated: CAKGVAGNTGELFF.

Written as DNA, the CDR3 is TGTGCCAGCAGCTTAGGTGTTAGCGGAGAGACCCAGTACTTC. This encodes CASSLGVSGETQYF. The V gene is TRBV7-8, the J gene TRBJ2-5; possibly TRBD2 for D (6 bases). Germline V gene sequence: CDR1 SGHVS, CDR2 FQNEAQ. This CDR3 contains 14 residues. Trimming cost V 1 base and J 4 bases, with 10 bases left between them.